Presented here are 27 T cell receptor beta chains from one specimen sequenced in a study of blood T cell repertoires in COVID-19. Libraries were prepared by immunoSEQ multiplex PCR; TCRdb keeps only in-frame clonotypes and omits some of them. The table shows almost 250,000 clones, with roughly 86% occurring only once. Sequenced sample: peripheral blood. All receptors come from an older woman who had recovered from COVID-19.

V usage is TRBV6-5 and J usage is TRBJ2-7, with D perhaps matching TRBD1 (5 bases). The CDR3 is 13 residues long. V lost 5 bases and J lost 1, with 9 bases in between. Germline lookup yields CDR1 MNHEY and CDR2 SVGAGI. CDR3 residues: CASSPTASYEQYF. For the CDR3, the DNA is TGTGCCAGCAGTCCGACAGCTTCCTACGAGCAGTACTTC.

This clone occurred once. V and J are TRBV3-1 (or the pseudogene TRBV3-2) and TRBJ2-7; D not resolved. This CDR3 contains 11 residues. Germline-derived CDR1 and CDR2 are LGHDT and YNNKEL (reference sequence). With 4 bases removed from V and 5 bases from J, the gap between germline ends came to 6 bases. CDR3 region: CASSLVHEQYF. CDR3 sequence (DNA): TGTGCCAGCAGCCTCGTCCACGAGCAGTACTTC.

This clone has more than one count but fewer than ten. This chain links TRBV6-5 with TRBJ1-6, with D unclear. V was trimmed by 9 bases and J by 7 bases, leaving 10 bases between them. Germline CDR1 and CDR2: MNHEY and SVGAGI. This CDR3 is built from 12 residues. CDR3 protein: CASQELNSPLHF. In nucleotides, the CDR3 is TGTGCCAGTCAGGAATTAAATTCACCCCTCCACTTT.

V usage is TRBV5-1 and J usage is TRBJ2-3, with D hard to call. The CDR3 length is 13 residues. Germline V gene sequence: CDR1 SGHRS, CDR2 YFSETQ. The V gene lost 1 base and the J gene lost 2 bases, with 5 bases spanning the gap. The CDR3 nucleotides read TGCGCCAGCAGCTTGCTAATCACAGATACGCAGTATTTT. Encoded protein: CASSLLITDTQYF.

This chain joins TRBV6-5 and TRBJ2-2; 8 bases are a match to TRBD2. The V segment lost 5 bases and the J segment 6 bases; nucleotides outside the gene matches: 5. The CDR3 covers 14 residues. The germline CDR1 and CDR2 sequences are MNHEY and SVGAGI. The CDR3, as DNA: TGTGCCAGCAGTCCGGGACTAGTTTCCGGGGAGCTGTTTTTT. This gives the protein CASSPGLVSGELFF.

This clone was recorded a few times. The CDR3 region is CASSLPRGTGEAFF. For the CDR3, the DNA is TGTGCCAGCAGCTTACCCAGGGGAACGGGTGAAGCTTTCTTT. The genes are TRBV7-8 and TRBJ1-1; D is possibly TRBD1 (6 bases). V lost 2 bases and J lost 7, with 14 bases in between. The CDR3 has 14 residues. Germline-derived CDR1 and CDR2 are SGHVS and FQNEAQ.

This chain's CDR3 is CASSLVKNTEAFF. The DNA for the CDR3 is TGTGCCAGCAGCTTAGTTAAGAACACTGAAGCTTTCTTT. The J gene is TRBJ1-1, the V gene TRBV7-8, with no clear D. The CDR3 totals 13 residues. The germline V and J ends were trimmed by 1 base and 1 base, with 4 bases remaining between them. The germline CDR1 and CDR2 sequences are SGHVS and FQNEAQ.

This clone showed up just once. The gene calls are TRBV5-4 and TRBJ1-4, with a weak D call TRBD1 (6 bases). The CDR3 runs 15 residues. Deletions cut 3 bases from V and 3 bases from J, with 12 bases between. The germline CDR1 and CDR2 sequences are SGHNT and YYREEE (reference sequence). The CDR3 DNA reads TGTGCCAGCAGCTCTCCACAGGGCCCTAATGAAAAACTGTTTTTT. It encodes CASSSPQGPNEKLFF.

This rearrangement joins TRBV19 to TRBJ2-7; no definite D call. The CDR3 has 16 residues. Per germline, CDR1 LNHDA and CDR2 SQIVND (reference sequence). Trimming took 4 bases from V and 4 from J, leaving 20 bases between them. For the CDR3, the DNA is TGTGCCAGTAGTAGTTTTACAGTCGTTGATAGTTACGAGCAGTACTTC. It codes for CASSSFTVVDSYEQYF.

This chain uses TRBV5-6 with TRBJ2-3; 7 bases fit TRBD1. The germline CDR1 and CDR2 sequences are SGHDT and YYEEEE. V shed 4 bases, J shed 4 bases, and the junction held 9 bases outside the gene matches. There are 15 residues in the CDR3. Here the CDR3 DNA reads TGTGCCAGCAGCCCGGACAGGACGTTCGCAGATACGCAGTATTTT. Translated, it gives CASSPDRTFADTQYF.

The V and J genes are TRBV5-1 and TRBJ2-7; 10 bases agree with TRBD1. The V and J ends lost 3 bases and 3 bases, in that order; junction bases with no gene match: 12. CDR3 length equals 17 residues. Germline loops: CDR1 SGHRS, CDR2 YFSETQ. Here the CDR3 reads CASSYNYGTGVFYEQYF. The CDR3 bases are TGCGCCAGCAGCTACAACTATGGGACAGGGGTTTTCTACGAGCAGTACTTC.

The chain couples TRBV19 to TRBJ2-7; 8 bases fit TRBD2. This CDR3 is built from 15 residues. The germline V gene encodes CDR1 LNHDA and CDR2 SQIVND (reference sequence). The trim removed 4 bases at V and 2 bases at J, leaving 7 bases unmatched. Here the CDR3 DNA reads TGTGCCAGTAGTACCGGTAGCGGGGCGGCCTACGAGCAGTACTTC. It yields the protein CASSTGSGAAYEQYF.

CDR3 sequence (DNA): TGCGCCAGCAGCCGGTGGGCGGGGGGGCCAAATGAGCAGTTCTTC. Protein: CASSRWAGGPNEQFF. The rearrangement links TRBV4-3 to TRBJ2-1, with 9 positions matching TRBD2. Germline lookup yields CDR1 LGHNA and CDR2 YSLEER. The CDR3 spans 15 residues. Germline trimming cut 4 bases from V and 7 bases from J; bases unmatched to any gene: 8.

V usage is TRBV24-1 and J usage is TRBJ2-5, with 12 positions matching TRBD1. The CDR3 is 15 amino acids. V shed 4 bases and J 5 bases; nucleotides not matched to a gene: 4. Germline V gives CDR1 KGHDR, CDR2 SFDVKD. The CDR3 loop is CATSEGTGGRETQYF. CDR3 DNA: TGTGCCACCAGTGAGGGGACAGGGGGCCGCGAGACCCAGTACTTC.

The chain carries TRBV5-1 and TRBJ2-2; D perhaps matches TRBD1 (6 bases). Trimming removed 5 bases at V and 3 bases at J, with 8 bases between. The CDR3 extends over 13 amino acids. Germline values: CDR1 SGHRS, CDR2 YFSETQ. CDR3 in amino acids: CASSAGDTGELFF. The CDR3 DNA sequence: TGCGCCAGCAGTGCAGGGGACACCGGGGAGCTGTTTTTT.

The chain has TRBV5-4 and TRBJ2-7; D may be TRBD1 (5 bases). CDR3 length equals 13 residues. Germline V gene sequence: CDR1 SGHNT, CDR2 YYREEE (reference sequence). V dropped 4 bases and J dropped 2 bases, with 10 bases sitting between them. CDR3 DNA sequence: TGTGCCAGCAGCCCCAGGGATACCTACGAGCAGTACTTC. Amino acids: CASSPRDTYEQYF.

The V and J genes are TRBV7-3 and TRBJ1-6; TRBD1 might be the D (5 bases). V gave up 5 bases and J gave up 5 bases, with 19 bases separating them. The germline V gene has CDR1 SGHTA and CDR2 FQGTGA. There are 17 residues in the CDR3. The CDR3 DNA reads TGTGCCAGCAGCCCCTGGGCGTGGGGCAAGGATAATTCACCCCTCCACTTT. Encoded protein: CASSPWAWGKDNSPLHF. The complete variable domain, with remaining parts taken from reference TRBV7-3 and TRBJ1-6, reads GAGVSQTPSNKVTEKGKYVELRCDPISGHTALYWYRQSLGQGPEFLIYFQGTGAADDSGLPNDRFFAVRPEGSVSTLKIQRTERGDSAVYLCASSPWAWGKDNSPLHFGNGTRLTVT.

The gene calls are TRBV19 and TRBJ2-4; 9 nucleotides agree with TRBD1. This CDR3 is built from 16 residues. Unmatched junction bases numbered 9, after V lost 3 bases and J lost 6 bases. The germline V gene has CDR1 LNHDA and CDR2 SQIVND (reference sequence). This CDR3 reads CASSMSIGTGLNIQYF. The CDR3 region has the DNA TGTGCCAGTAGTATGTCTATTGGGACAGGGTTAAACATTCAGTACTTC. The full variable domain, rest sourced from reference TRBV19 and TRBJ2-4, is DGGITQSPKYLFRKEGQNVTLSCEQNLNHDAMYWYRQDPGQGLRLIYYSQIVNDFQKGDIAEGYSVSREKKESFPLTVTSAQKNPTAFYLCASSMSIGTGLNIQYFGAGTRLSVL.

The CDR3 sequence: CASSYSTGFAPEAFF. CDR3 DNA: TGTGCCAGCAGTTACTCGACAGGGTTTGCGCCTGAAGCTTTCTTT. The rearrangement uses TRBV6-5 and TRBJ1-1, with 7 nucleotides matching TRBD1. After removal of 0 bases from V and 6 bases from J, the junction contained 7 bases not matched to a gene. The CDR3 sequence is 15 residues long. CDR1 is MNHEY, CDR2 SVGAGI, per germline.

The chain has TRBV6-2 or TRBV6-3 and TRBJ1-2, with D unclear. This CDR3 contains 13 residues. Between the trimmed V and J ends, which lost 5 bases and 4 bases, there was a span of 11 bases. Germline CDR1 reads MNHEY; CDR2 reads SVGEGT. Here the CDR3 DNA reads TGTGCCAGCAGTATCGGGTCCGCCTATGGCTACACCTTC. Residues: CASSIGSAYGYTF.

This chain links TRBV3-1 (or the pseudogene TRBV3-2) with TRBJ1-6; unclear D gene. V shed 0 bases and J shed 8 bases, with 14 bases lying between them. Germline V gene data show CDR1 as LGHDT and CDR2 as YNNKEL (reference sequence). CDR3 length equals 16 residues. As DNA, the CDR3 is TGTGCCAGCAGCCAAGAGATGAGGTCCTGGGATTCACCCCTCCACTTT. It yields the protein CASSQEMRSWDSPLHF.

V gene TRBV27 combines with J gene TRBJ1-2; 12 nucleotides line up with TRBD1. The trim removed 5 bases at V and 3 bases at J, leaving 10 bases unmatched. Germline V lookup: CDR1 MNHEY, CDR2 SMNVEV (reference sequence). This CDR3 comprises 17 residues. This CDR3 is CASSNRDRGRMDYGYTF. The CDR3 nucleotides are TGTGCCAGCAGTAACCGGGACAGGGGGCGCATGGACTATGGCTACACCTTC.

J is TRBJ1-6 and V is TRBV9, with 8 bases matching TRBD1. The trim removed 4 bases at V and 8 bases at J, leaving 8 bases unmatched. This CDR3 is built from 15 residues. Germline values: CDR1 SGDLS, CDR2 YYNGEE. This chain's CDR3 is CASSTTDRDYSPLHF. CDR3 DNA sequence: TGTGCCAGCAGCACCACGGACAGGGACTATTCACCCCTCCACTTT.

The rearrangement joins TRBV20-1 to TRBJ2-2, with D unresolved. The CDR3 length is 11 residues. Trimming cost V 2 bases and J 6 bases, with 4 bases left between them. CDR1 is DFQATT and CDR2 is SNEGSKA in the germline V gene (reference sequence). CDR3 bases: TGCAGTGCTAGACGGTCCGGGGAGCTGTTTTTT. Protein sequence: CSARRSGELFF.

This clone was observed a few times. The V call is TRBV28, the J call TRBJ1-1; D is unresolved. V lost 5 bases to trimming and J lost 5 bases, with 18 bases between them. Looked up from germline, CDR1 is MDHEN and CDR2 is SYDVKM. The CDR3 totals 15 residues. CDR3 region: CASSTPTYRGTEAFF. The DNA of the CDR3 is TGTGCCAGCAGTACTCCCACCTACCGAGGGACTGAAGCTTTCTTT.

This clone was detected a few times. This chain connects TRBV6-1 to TRBJ1-2; 12 bases align to TRBD1. The CDR3 spans 19 residues. Germline CDR1 is MNHNS and CDR2 is SASEGT. J gave up 1 base and V 1 base, and 10 bases lay outside the gene matches. This CDR3 reads CASSEGVRDRGQDNYGYTF. The CDR3 coding sequence is TGTGCCAGCAGTGAAGGGGTCCGGGACAGGGGGCAGGATAACTATGGCTACACCTTC.

V and J are TRBV28 and TRBJ2-7, with TRBD1 matching over 7 bases. Trimming took 5 bases from V and 2 from J; bases not matched to a gene: 6. CDR1 and CDR2 from the germline V gene are MDHEN and SYDVKM. The CDR3 totals 14 residues. CDR3 nucleotides: TGTGCCAGCAGTACAGGGACAGCAGCCTACGAGCAGTACTTC. Its translation: CASSTGTAAYEQYF.